Shown below are 6 T cell receptor beta chains from a single sample sequenced in a study of blood T cells in healthy people across ages (dated by TCRdb to between 2014 and 2017). Receptor libraries were prepared by 5' RACE. Sequenced using an Illumina HiSeq 2500. A second roughly 7 to 12 cycle PCR used a sample-barcoded 5' primer and a J-beta primer mix. TCRdb took the public reads, trimmed them with fastp at Q25, ran MiXCR for clone calling and kept in-frame beta chains. Every CDR3 protein is listed once, alongside the most common genes and DNA of its rows. The sample data list around 1.5 million distinct CDR3 sequences, and approximately 59% of these were observed just once. The ten top clones hold more than 6% of the sample. Sequenced: blood. The receptors here all came from a man in his late teens or twenties in good health.

This sequence joins TRBV6-4 and TRBJ2-1, with D perhaps matching TRBD1 (6 bases). Per germline, CDR1 MRHNA and CDR2 SNTAGT. The CDR3 sequence is 15 residues long. The V end was cut by 8 bases, the J end by 2 bases, with 16 bases between. The CDR3 DNA is TGTGCCAGCGCCCCTTGGGACACGACCTACAATGAGCAGTTCTTC. Protein: CASAPWDTTYNEQFF.

V and J are TRBV29-1 and TRBJ2-7; 12 positions match TRBD2. J gave up 2 bases and V 5 bases, and 1 base lay outside the gene matches. Germline CDR1 SQVTM, CDR2 ANQGSEA. The CDR3 extends over 13 amino acids. As DNA, the CDR3 is TGCAGCGTTAGGACTAGCGGGACCTACGAGCAGTACTTC. Protein sequence: CSVRTSGTYEQYF.

V usage is TRBV6-4 and J usage is TRBJ1-5, with a weak D call TRBD1 (6 bases). This CDR3 contains 15 residues. V was pared by 3 bases and J by 5 bases, with 14 bases between. Germline V lookup: CDR1 MRHNA, CDR2 SNTAGT. For the CDR3, the DNA is TGTGCCAGCAGTGAAACAGGGTTAGGGGATCAGCCCCAGCATTTT. Its translation is CASSETGLGDQPQHF.

This chain links TRBV5-1 with TRBJ2-3, with a weak D call TRBD2 (6 bases). The CDR3 has 16 amino acids. V gave up 4 bases and J gave up 3 bases, with 18 bases separating them. CDR1 is SGHRS, CDR2 YFSETQ, per germline. The CDR3 DNA is TGCGCCAGCAGCACCGGGACTGTGCCTTCGACAGATACGCAGTATTTT. This encodes CASSTGTVPSTDTQYF.

The chain is built from TRBV11-3 and TRBJ2-3; 10 bases line up with TRBD2. V shed 5 bases, J shed 4 bases, and the junction held 6 bases outside the gene matches. This CDR3 is 15 amino acids long. The germline V gene encodes CDR1 SGHNT and CDR2 YENEEA. The DNA of the CDR3 is TGTGCCAGCAGCCTAGGACTAGCGGAACCAGATACGCAGTATTTT. Residues: CASSLGLAEPDTQYF.

This clonotype was seen more than once but under ten times. The gene calls are TRBV28 and TRBJ1-4, with D possibly TRBD1 on 5 matching bases. Germline CDR1 is MDHEN and CDR2 is SYDVKM. The CDR3 covers 16 residues. The V end lost 2 bases, the J end lost 2 bases, and 12 bases lay between the germline ends. This chain's CDR3 is CASSLVEGRTNEKLFF. The CDR3 nucleotides are TGTGCCAGCAGTTTAGTCGAGGGGCGCACTAATGAAAAACTGTTTTTT.